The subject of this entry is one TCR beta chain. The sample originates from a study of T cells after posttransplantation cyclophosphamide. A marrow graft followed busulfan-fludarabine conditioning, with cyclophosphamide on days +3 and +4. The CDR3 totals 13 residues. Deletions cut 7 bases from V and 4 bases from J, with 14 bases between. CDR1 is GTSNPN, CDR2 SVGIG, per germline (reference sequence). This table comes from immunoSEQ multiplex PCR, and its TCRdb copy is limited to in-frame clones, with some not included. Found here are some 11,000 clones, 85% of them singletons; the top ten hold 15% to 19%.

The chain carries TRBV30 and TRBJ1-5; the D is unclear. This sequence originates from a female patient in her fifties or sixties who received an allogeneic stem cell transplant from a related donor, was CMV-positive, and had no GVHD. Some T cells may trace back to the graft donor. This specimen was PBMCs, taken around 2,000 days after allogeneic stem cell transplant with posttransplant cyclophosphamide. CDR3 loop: CASGYVKNQPQHF. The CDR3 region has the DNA TGTGCCTCCGGGTACGTAAAAAATCAGCCCCAGCATTTT.